Listed here are 11 T cell receptor beta chains from one sample, sequenced in a study of blood T cells in healthy people across ages. The authors ran a second PCR of about 6 to 11 cycles using a sample-barcoded 5' primer and a J-beta primer mix. TCRdb ran MiXCR on the 5' RACE reads and lists one entry per CDR3 protein. The table has 1.5 million to 1.8 million distinct CDR3 sequences, under 55% seen once. Sequencing was carried out using blood. These receptor sequences come from a woman younger than 35 in good health.

This clonotype was seen a single time. V usage is TRBV3-1 and J usage is TRBJ1-2, with D hard to call. This CDR3 comprises 15 residues. V was cut by 3 bases and J by 4 bases, with 15 bases left in between. Germline loops: CDR1 LGHDT, CDR2 YNNKEL (reference sequence). As DNA, the CDR3 is TGTGCCAGCAGCCATTTTGCCGCTTCCCGCTATGGCTACACCTTC. Translating gives CASSHFAASRYGYTF.

This sequence joins TRBV4-3 and TRBJ1-1; D uncertain. Germline V gene lookup returns CDR1 LGHNA and CDR2 YSLEER. The CDR3 length is 12 residues. The V end lost 5 bases, the J end lost 13 bases, and 17 bases lay between the germline ends. The CDR3 loop is CASSYRESAVFF. CDR3 in DNA: TGCGCCAGCAGCTACCGGGAGTCGGCCGTTTTCTTT.

The V gene is TRBV28, the J gene TRBJ1-2, with 7 bases aligning to TRBD1. The V gene's germline CDR1 is MDHEN and CDR2 SYDVKM. There are 14 residues in the CDR3. The V gene end was trimmed by 8 bases and the J gene end by 4 bases; junction bases not matched to a gene: 10. DNA of the CDR3: TGTGCCAGCGGCTTCTCAGGGGGTATCTATGGCTACACCTTC. Its translation is CASGFSGGIYGYTF.

The chain carries TRBV7-9 and TRBJ2-3, with 7 bases fitting TRBD1. Unmatched junction bases numbered 14, after V lost 5 bases and J lost 3 bases. Germline loops: CDR1 SEHNR, CDR2 FQNEAQ (reference sequence). The CDR3 has 17 residues. CDR3 region: CASSPETGRAGTDTQYF. CDR3 nucleotides: TGTGCCAGCAGCCCTGAGACAGGGCGAGCCGGGACAGATACGCAGTATTTT. Full variable domain (remainder filled in from reference TRBV7-9 and TRBJ2-3): DTGVSQNPRHKITKRGQNVTFRCDPISEHNRLYWYRQTLGQGPEFLTYFQNEAQLEKSRLLSDRFSAERPKGSFSTLEIQRTEQGDSAMYLCASSPETGRAGTDTQYFGPGTRLTVL.

This clonotype has more than one count but fewer than ten. The V and J genes are TRBV29-1 and TRBJ2-5, with D perhaps TRBD1 (6 bases). Germline V lookup: CDR1 SQVTM, CDR2 ANQGSEA. The CDR3 has 13 residues. The germline V and J ends were trimmed by 5 bases and 2 bases, with 12 bases remaining between them. The CDR3 protein is CSVKGQSQETQYF. The CDR3 nucleotides are TGCAGCGTTAAAGGACAGAGTCAAGAGACCCAGTACTTC.

In its sample, this clonotype was seen a few times. The V gene is TRBV4-2, the J gene TRBJ2-7; D unresolved. CDR1 LGHNA and CDR2 YNFKEQ come from the germline V gene. The CDR3 totals 14 residues. The V end was cut by 1 base, the J end by 7 bases, with 14 bases between. The CDR3 sequence: CASSQVVGKYEQYF. Written as DNA, the CDR3 is TGTGCCAGCAGCCAAGTCGTAGGGAAATATGAGCAGTACTTC.

The chain is built from TRBV7-9 and TRBJ2-7, with TRBD1 as a possible D gene (6 bases). The CDR3 contains 19 residues. Germline V gene data show CDR1 as SEHNR and CDR2 as FQNEAQ (reference sequence). Trimming took off 4 bases at V and 7 bases at J, with 32 bases between the two ends. CDR3 loop: CASSSPFGESGQLLNEQYF. CDR3 nucleotide sequence: TGTGCCAGCAGCTCGCCTTTTGGGGAATCCGGACAGCTACTTAATGAGCAGTACTTC.

The chain joins TRBV28 to TRBJ2-3, with D possibly matching TRBD2 (6 bases). Between the trimmed V and J ends, which lost 7 bases and 3 bases, there was a span of 17 bases. There are 15 residues in the CDR3. Germline loops: CDR1 MDHEN, CDR2 SYDVKM. CDR3 DNA: TGTGCCAGCAAGCCAGCGGCACTAGCAACAGATACGCAGTATTTT. Residues: CASKPAALATDTQYF.

The V call is TRBV4-3, the J call TRBJ2-3; TRBD1 agrees at 9 bases. The CDR3 extends over 15 amino acids. CDR1 and CDR2 (germline): LGHNA, YSLEER. V was pared by 2 bases and J by 6 bases, with 6 bases of the junction left unmatched. The CDR3 coding sequence is TGCGCCAGCAGCCAATGGGGGACAGGGAAGGATACGCAGTATTTT. Its protein product is CASSQWGTGKDTQYF.

This clonotype was observed a handful of times. The rearrangement links TRBV7-3 to TRBJ2-1; no reliable D call. Germline V gene lookup returns CDR1 SGHTA and CDR2 FQGTGA. The length of the CDR3 is 15 residues. Trimming cost V 2 bases and J 8 bases, with 16 bases left between them. The CDR3 coding sequence is TGTGCCAGCAGCTTATACCAAGCGATTGGGGATGAGCAGTTCTTC. This sequence encodes CASSLYQAIGDEQFF.

The chain combines TRBV6-6 with TRBJ2-7, with 8 bases identical to TRBD2. Germline V lookup: CDR1 MNHNY, CDR2 SVGAGI (reference sequence). This CDR3 is built from 15 residues. J lost 3 bases, V lost 0 bases, and 4 bases had no gene match. The CDR3 is CASSYSVSGSYEQYF. The CDR3 DNA reads TGTGCCAGCAGTTACTCTGTAAGCGGGAGCTACGAGCAGTACTTC.